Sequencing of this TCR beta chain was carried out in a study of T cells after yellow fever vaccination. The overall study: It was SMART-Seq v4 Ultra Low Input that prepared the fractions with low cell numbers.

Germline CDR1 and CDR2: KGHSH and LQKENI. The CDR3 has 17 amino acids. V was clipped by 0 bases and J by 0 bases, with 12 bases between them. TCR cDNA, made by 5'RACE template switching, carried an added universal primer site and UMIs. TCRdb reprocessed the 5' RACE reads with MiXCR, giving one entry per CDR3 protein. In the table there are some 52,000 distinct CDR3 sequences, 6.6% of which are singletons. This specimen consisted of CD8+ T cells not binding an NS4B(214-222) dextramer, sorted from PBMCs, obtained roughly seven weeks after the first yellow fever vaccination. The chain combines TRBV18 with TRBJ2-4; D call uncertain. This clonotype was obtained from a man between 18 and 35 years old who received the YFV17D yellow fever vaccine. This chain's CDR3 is CASSPPRLILAKNIQYF. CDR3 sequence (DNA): TGTGCCAGCTCACCACCCCGTCTGATTCTAGCCAAAAACATTCAGTACTTC.